The 29 T cell receptor beta chains reported below all come from one sample, sequenced in a study of shared clonotypes between healthy human individuals. Profiled with immunoSEQ multiplex PCR; TCRdb holds only in-frame clones, not every one. The table includes 2.3 million or so clones, approximately 95% detected once. The sequencing input was naive CD4+ T cells from PBMCs. Subset of the sample: CD45RA+ positively selected. The receptors shown here come from a man aged 18 to 29 in good health. Some clones in this sample may be carry-over from other donors' samples.

V is TRBV11-2 and J is TRBJ1-4; weak D call: TRBD1 (5 bases). The CDR3 totals 14 residues. Germline assignment: CDR1 SGHAT and CDR2 FQNNGV. V was clipped by 4 bases and J by 5 bases, with 11 bases between them. This chain's CDR3 is CASSYSTANEKLFF. CDR3 sequence (DNA): TGTGCCAGCAGCTACTCGACAGCGAATGAAAAACTGTTTTTT.

The genes are TRBV11-1 and TRBJ2-7; D perhaps matches TRBD1 (5 bases). In germline, CDR1 is SGHAT, CDR2 FQDESV (reference sequence). This CDR3 contains 14 residues. Trimming stripped 3 bases from V and 1 base from J, with 10 bases between. CDR3 in DNA: TGTGCCAGCAGCTTTATGACAGAATCCTACGAGCAGTACTTC. Protein: CASSFMTESYEQYF.

J is TRBJ2-7 and V is TRBV28; the D call may be TRBD1 or TRBD2 (5 bases each). The germline V gene has CDR1 MDHEN and CDR2 SYDVKM. CDR3 length: 15 residues. V was cut by 8 bases and J by 3 bases, with 20 bases left in between. Here the CDR3 DNA reads TGTGCCAGCCGGGGCCCGGGGTGGGCCCTCTACGAGCAGTACTTC. It codes for CASRGPGWALYEQYF.

V usage is TRBV2 and J usage is TRBJ2-7; no firm D call. The CDR3 runs to 12 residues. V dropped 6 bases and J dropped 2 bases, with 8 bases sitting between them. Germline V gives CDR1 SNHLY, CDR2 FYNNEI. In DNA form, the CDR3 reads TGTGCCAGCAGCAGACTTACCTACGAGCAGTACTTC. Residues: CASSRLTYEQYF.

This clone was seen once. V is TRBV5-1 and J is TRBJ1-1; TRBD1 agrees at 7 bases. From germline, CDR1 is SGHRS and CDR2 YFSETQ. This CDR3 is built from 14 residues. Germline trimming cut 1 base from V and 4 bases from J; bases unmatched to any gene: 4. CDR3: CASSLLGGLTEAFF. The CDR3 DNA is TGCGCCAGCAGCTTGCTAGGGGGCCTCACTGAAGCTTTCTTT.

The rearrangement joins TRBV9 to TRBJ1-1; D remains unclear. V dropped 0 bases and J dropped 1 base, with 10 bases sitting between them. In germline, CDR1 is SGDLS, CDR2 YYNGEE. The CDR3 has 15 amino acids. CDR3 protein: CASSVGRAQNTEAFF. The CDR3 region has the DNA TGTGCCAGCAGCGTAGGGAGGGCACAGAACACTGAAGCTTTCTTT.

The chain has TRBV5-1 and TRBJ2-5; 8 bases align to TRBD2. J was trimmed by 5 bases and V by 4 bases; bases with no gene match: 7. Per the germline V gene, CDR1 is SGHRS and CDR2 is YFSETQ. This CDR3 is 14 amino acids long. This CDR3 is CASSPLGGGETQYF. The CDR3 DNA is TGCGCCAGCAGCCCGTTGGGCGGGGGGGAGACCCAGTACTTC.

The gene calls are TRBV7-2 and TRBJ2-1; TRBD1 aligns across 7 bases. Germline lookup yields CDR1 SGHTA and CDR2 FQGNSA. V was pared by 7 bases and J by 0 bases, with 6 bases of the junction left unmatched. This CDR3 contains 15 residues. This chain's CDR3 is CASIRQGNSYNEQFF. The CDR3 DNA reads TGTGCCAGCATCCGACAGGGTAACTCCTACAATGAGCAGTTCTTC. The full variable domain, rest sourced from reference TRBV7-2 and TRBJ2-1, is GAGVSQSPSNKVTEKGKDVELRCDPISGHTALYWYRQSLGQGLEFLIYFQGNSAPDKSGLPSDRFSAERTGGSVSTLTIQRTQQEDSAVYLCASIRQGNSYNEQFFGPGTRLTVL.

This clone was counted once. The V and J genes are TRBV28 and TRBJ1-2; D remains ambiguous. The germline gives CDR1 MDHEN, CDR2 SYDVKM. This CDR3 has 13 amino acids. V dropped 3 bases and J dropped 4 bases, with 9 bases sitting between them. The CDR3 region is CASSFSGIYGYTF. The CDR3 DNA follows: TGTGCCAGCAGTTTTTCAGGCATCTATGGCTACACCTTC.

This chain uses TRBV2 with TRBJ2-7; 15 positions agree with TRBD2. Germline V CDR1 and CDR2: SNHLY, FYNNEI. The CDR3 has 13 amino acids. J gave up 6 bases and V 6 bases, and 0 bases lay outside the gene matches. In nucleotides, the CDR3 is TGTGCCAGCAGGGGACTAGCGGGAGGCGAGCAGTACTTC. Translation: CASRGLAGGEQYF.

This chain links TRBV11-2 with TRBJ2-3; no reliable D call. Germline CDR1 is SGHAT and CDR2 is FQNNGV. CDR3 length equals 13 residues. V was cut by 4 bases and J by 7 bases, with 12 bases left in between. DNA of the CDR3: TGTGCCAGCAGCTCTTGGCAGGAAAATACGCAGTATTTT. Its protein product is CASSSWQENTQYF.

The chain employs TRBV18 and TRBJ1-5; no clear D. The CDR3 has 14 residues. Trimming took off 3 bases at V and 6 bases at J, with 12 bases between the two ends. Germline V gives CDR1 KGHSH, CDR2 LQKENI. CDR3 bases: TGTGCCAGCTCACCCTCTCAGGTGAGTCAGCCCCAGCATTTT. It is translated as CASSPSQVSQPQHF. Full variable domain (missing parts from reference TRBV18 and TRBJ1-5): NAGVMQNPRHLVRRRGQEARLRCSPMKGHSHVYWYRQLPEEGLKFMVYLQKENIIDESGMPKERFSAEFPKEGPSILRIQQVVRGDSAAYFCASSPSQVSQPQHFGDGTRLSIL.

The DNA for the CDR3 is TGTGCCAGCAAAATTACAGGGGTCAGCACCGGGGAGCTGTTTTTT. Its translation is CASKITGVSTGELFF. The chain recombines TRBV2 with TRBJ2-2; TRBD1 matches at 7 bases. After removal of 7 bases from V and 4 bases from J, the junction contained 9 bases not matched to a gene. The CDR3 contains 15 residues. The germline V gene encodes CDR1 SNHLY and CDR2 FYNNEI.

This clone appeared once. In DNA form, the CDR3 reads TGTGCCAGCAGTCTCCAGGGAGGGGGAGGAGGGGCCAACGTCCTGACTTTC. Translating gives CASSLQGGGGGANVLTF. V is TRBV27 and J is TRBJ2-6; D is perhaps TRBD2 (7 bases). This CDR3 has 17 amino acids. Germline V gives CDR1 MNHEY, CDR2 SMNVEV (reference sequence). V lost 5 bases, J lost 4 bases, and 18 bases lay in between.

CDR3 nucleotides: TGTGCCAGTAGTGCTGGAGTAGGCTCCTACGAGCAGTACTTC. This gives the protein CASSAGVGSYEQYF. The rearrangement uses TRBV19 and TRBJ2-7; no clear D. CDR3 length equals 14 residues. Trimming stripped 5 bases from V and 0 bases from J, with 11 bases between. Germline assignment: CDR1 LNHDA and CDR2 SQIVND (reference sequence).

CDR3: CASSSPGALETQYF. CDR3 in DNA: TGTGCCAGCAGTTCCCCGGGAGCATTGGAGACCCAGTACTTC. V and J are TRBV27 and TRBJ2-5, with a weak D call TRBD2 (6 bases). The V end was cut by 4 bases, the J end by 5 bases, with 14 bases between. The CDR3 has 14 amino acids. Germline-derived CDR1 and CDR2 are MNHEY and SMNVEV (reference sequence).

J is TRBJ1-6 and V is TRBV28; 8 bases align to TRBD1. The germline V gene has CDR1 MDHEN and CDR2 SYDVKM. V lost 4 bases and J lost 13; bases outside the gene matches: 9. The CDR3 sequence is 14 residues long. Written as DNA, the CDR3 is TGTGCCAGCAGTTCGACAGGGGTGGTGGGGCCCCTCCACTTT. Translated: CASSSTGVVGPLHF.

This chain connects TRBV11-2 to TRBJ2-1; D gene unclear. Germline values: CDR1 SGHAT, CDR2 FQNNGV. This CDR3 region has 14 residues. V dropped 1 base and J dropped 4 bases, with 8 bases sitting between them. The CDR3 here is CASSLGPTYNEQFF. CDR3 DNA: TGTGCCAGCAGCTTAGGACCCACTTACAATGAGCAGTTCTTC.

As regards this clone: This same CDR3 is encoded by further DNA sequences in the sample. This chain links TRBV5-1 with TRBJ2-7; no firm D call. The CDR3 runs to 13 residues. Germline V gene sequence: CDR1 SGHRS, CDR2 YFSETQ. Trimming left V 5 bases short and J 1 base short, with 10 bases between. The CDR3 DNA is TGCGCCAGCAGAAGAACAGATTCCTACGAGCAGTACTTC. As protein: CASRRTDSYEQYF.

The chain recombines TRBV5-1 with TRBJ2-7, with D perhaps being TRBD1 or TRBD2 (5 bases each). This CDR3 contains 14 residues. Per the germline V gene, CDR1 is SGHRS and CDR2 is YFSETQ. Deletions cut 4 bases from V and 2 bases from J, with 13 bases between. The CDR3 coding sequence is TGCGCCAGCAGCCGGAGTAGGGACGCCTACGAGCAGTACTTC. It specifies CASSRSRDAYEQYF.

As DNA, the CDR3 is TGCAGCGTTGAAGGGGGGGCGATCGATGAGCAGTTCTTC. Translating gives CSVEGGAIDEQFF. The rearrangement joins TRBV29-1 to TRBJ2-1; the D gene could be TRBD1 or TRBD2 (6 bases each). Deletions cut 1 base from V and 8 bases from J, with 12 bases between. Per the germline V gene, CDR1 is SQVTM and CDR2 is ANQGSEA. The CDR3 has 13 residues.

This chain links TRBV28 with TRBJ1-2, with a weak D call TRBD1 (5 bases). Trimming removed 2 bases from V and 2 bases from J, with 18 bases in between. CDR3 length: 17 residues. Germline V CDR1 and CDR2: MDHEN, SYDVKM. The CDR3 sequence: CASSLPGTLATNYGYTF. CDR3 nucleotide sequence: TGTGCCAGCAGTTTACCCGGGACCCTAGCCACGAACTATGGCTACACCTTC.

This clone has only one observation. CDR3 region: CASSLPQDPRQYF. As DNA, the CDR3 is TGCGCCAGCAGCCTACCCCAGGACCCGAGGCAGTACTTC. The chain is built from TRBV5-1 and TRBJ2-7, with D unresolved. The CDR3 totals 13 residues. Germline V gene data show CDR1 as SGHRS and CDR2 as YFSETQ. Trimming took off 4 bases at V and 9 bases at J, with 17 bases between the two ends.

This sequence joins TRBV5-1 and TRBJ2-3, with TRBD2 as a possible D gene (6 bases). The CDR3 spans 15 residues. CDR1 is SGHRS and CDR2 is YFSETQ in the germline V gene. The V and J ends lost 4 bases and 3 bases respectively, with 15 bases between them. Here the CDR3 reads CASSTLGRITDTQYF. Here the CDR3 DNA reads TGCGCCAGCAGCACCCTAGGGAGGATAACAGATACGCAGTATTTT.

This clone was detected only once. The chain couples TRBV27 to TRBJ1-2; D is possibly TRBD1 (5 bases). V gave up 0 bases and J gave up 3 bases, with 23 bases separating them. The germline gives CDR1 MNHEY, CDR2 SMNVEV (reference sequence). The CDR3 has 19 residues. The CDR3 sequence: CASSLSFPIRGAKDYGYTF. CDR3 DNA: TGTGCCAGCAGTTTATCGTTTCCTATACGCGGGGCCAAGGACTATGGCTACACCTTC.

Turning to this clone: This specimen includes other DNA sequences encoding the same CDR3. This chain links TRBV5-1 with TRBJ2-7, with D uncertain. Germline CDR1 SGHRS, CDR2 YFSETQ. V lost 4 bases and J lost 4, with 9 bases in between. CDR3 size: 12 residues. Here the CDR3 DNA reads TGCGCCAGCAGCACCTCGGGTTACGAGCAGTACTTC. This codes for CASSTSGYEQYF.

The rearrangement joins TRBV27 to TRBJ1-1, with D perhaps TRBD1 (5 bases). CDR1 is MNHEY and CDR2 is SMNVEV in the germline V gene (reference sequence). CDR3 length equals 18 residues. V was trimmed by 3 bases and J by 0 bases, leaving 20 bases between them. DNA for the CDR3: TGTGCCAGCAGTTTCAGGATCTCCGCAGGGATAATGAACACTGAAGCTTTCTTT. This codes for CASSFRISAGIMNTEAFF.

The V and J genes are TRBV10-2 and TRBJ1-2, with D perhaps matching TRBD1 (6 bases). This CDR3 has 13 amino acids. V dropped 0 bases and J dropped 7 bases, with 9 bases sitting between them. Germline loops: CDR1 WSHSY, CDR2 SAAADI. The CDR3 reads CASSESGGVGYTF. CDR3 DNA: TGCGCCAGCAGTGAGTCAGGGGGAGTTGGCTACACCTTC.

V and J are TRBV6-5 and TRBJ2-5; perhaps D is TRBD1 or TRBD2 (6 bases each). The J call may be mistaken, given a closer DNA end match to TRBJ2-7. This CDR3 has 14 amino acids. Germline V gene sequence: CDR1 MNHEY, CDR2 SVGAGI. CDR3 sequence: CASSYKGGAYEQYF. The DNA for the CDR3 is TGTGCCAGCAGTTACAAGGGGGGAGCATACGAGCAGTACTTC.